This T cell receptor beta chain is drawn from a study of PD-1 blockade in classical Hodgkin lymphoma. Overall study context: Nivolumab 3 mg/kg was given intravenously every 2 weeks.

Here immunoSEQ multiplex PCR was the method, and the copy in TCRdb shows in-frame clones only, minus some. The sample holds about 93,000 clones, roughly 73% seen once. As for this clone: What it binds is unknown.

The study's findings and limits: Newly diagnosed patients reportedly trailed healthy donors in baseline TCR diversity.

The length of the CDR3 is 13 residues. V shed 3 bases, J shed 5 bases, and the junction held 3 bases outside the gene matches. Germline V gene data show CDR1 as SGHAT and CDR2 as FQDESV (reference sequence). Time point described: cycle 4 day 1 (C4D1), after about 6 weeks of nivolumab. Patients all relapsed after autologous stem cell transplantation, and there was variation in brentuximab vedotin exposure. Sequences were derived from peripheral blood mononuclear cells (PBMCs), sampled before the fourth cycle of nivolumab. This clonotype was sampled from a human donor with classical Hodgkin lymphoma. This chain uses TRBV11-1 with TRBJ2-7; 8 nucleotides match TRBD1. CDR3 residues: CASSLDRDNEQYF. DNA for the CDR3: TGTGCCAGCAGCTTGGACAGGGACAACGAGCAGTACTTC. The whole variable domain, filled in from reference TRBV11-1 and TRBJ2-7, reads EAEVAQSPRYKITEKSQAVAFWCDPISGHATLYWYRQILGQGPELLVQFQDESVVDDSQLPKDRFSAERLKGVDSTLKIQPAELGDSAMYLCASSLDRDNEQYFGPGTRLTVT.